This T cell receptor (beta chain) was captured by sequencing in a study of blood T cell repertoires in COVID-19. Study-level information: From T cells, B-cell-depleted T cells, or PBMCs came the material, which was cDNA or gDNA.

The assay was immunoSEQ multiplex PCR, and TCRdb's table has in-frame clones only and misses some. The repertoire holds more than 400,000 clones, with roughly 87% as singletons. The CDR3 runs 15 residues. Trimming stripped 2 bases from V and 4 bases from J, with 14 bases between. From germline, CDR1 is SGHVS and CDR2 FQNEAQ. This chain links TRBV7-8 with TRBJ2-5; no definite D call. Sequenced: PBMCs or T cells enriched from blood (not recorded which). The TCR comes from a woman younger than 30 who had recovered from COVID-19. DNA of the CDR3: TGTGCCAGCAGCTTATACCTGGGTGCGGCAGAGACCCAGTACTTC. Residues: CASSLYLGAAETQYF.